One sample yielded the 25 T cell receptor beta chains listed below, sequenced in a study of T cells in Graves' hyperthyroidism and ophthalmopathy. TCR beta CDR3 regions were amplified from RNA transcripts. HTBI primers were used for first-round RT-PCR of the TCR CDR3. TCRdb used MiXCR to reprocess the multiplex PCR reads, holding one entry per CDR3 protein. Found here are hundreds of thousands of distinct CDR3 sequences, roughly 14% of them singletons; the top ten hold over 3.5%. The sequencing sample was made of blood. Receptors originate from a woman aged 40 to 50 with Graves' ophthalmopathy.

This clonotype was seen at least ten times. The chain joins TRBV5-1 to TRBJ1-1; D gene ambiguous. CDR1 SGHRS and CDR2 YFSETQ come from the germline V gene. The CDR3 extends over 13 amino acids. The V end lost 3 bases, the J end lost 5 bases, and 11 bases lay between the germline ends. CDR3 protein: CASSSPPGTEAFF. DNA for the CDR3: TGCGCCAGCAGCTCTCCACCGGGTACTGAAGCTTTCTTT.

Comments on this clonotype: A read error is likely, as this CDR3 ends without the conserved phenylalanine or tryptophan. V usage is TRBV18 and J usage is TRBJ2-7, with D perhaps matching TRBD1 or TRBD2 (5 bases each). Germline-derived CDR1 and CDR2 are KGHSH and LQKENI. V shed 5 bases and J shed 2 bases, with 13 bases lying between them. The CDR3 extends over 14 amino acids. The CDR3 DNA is TGTGCCAGCTCAGTCCGGGACGGAGCCTACGAGCAGTACCTC. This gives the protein CASSVRDGAYEQYL.

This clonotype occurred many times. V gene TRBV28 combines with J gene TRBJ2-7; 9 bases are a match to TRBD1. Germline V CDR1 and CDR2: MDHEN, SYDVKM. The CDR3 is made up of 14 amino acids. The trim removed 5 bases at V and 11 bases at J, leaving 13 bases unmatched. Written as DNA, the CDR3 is TGTGCCAGCAGTCCTCCCGGGACAGGGCCTCAAAAGTACTTC. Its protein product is CASSPPGTGPQKYF.

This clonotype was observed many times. The CDR3 loop is CASSLWGGESNQPQHF. The CDR3, as DNA: TGTGCCAGCAGCTTGTGGGGTGGGGAAAGCAATCAGCCCCAGCATTTT. This chain joins TRBV7-2 and TRBJ1-5; D unresolved. V lost 3 bases and J 1 base, leaving 13 bases between the germline ends. Germline V gives CDR1 SGHTA, CDR2 FQGNSA. The CDR3 is 16 amino acids.

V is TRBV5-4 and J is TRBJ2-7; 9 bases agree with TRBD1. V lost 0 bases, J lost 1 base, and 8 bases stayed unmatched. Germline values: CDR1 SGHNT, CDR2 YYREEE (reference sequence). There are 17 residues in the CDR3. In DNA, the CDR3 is TGTGCCAGCAGCTTGGGTCGTCCAGGACAGGGGTCCTACGAGCAGTACTTC. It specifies CASSLGRPGQGSYEQYF.

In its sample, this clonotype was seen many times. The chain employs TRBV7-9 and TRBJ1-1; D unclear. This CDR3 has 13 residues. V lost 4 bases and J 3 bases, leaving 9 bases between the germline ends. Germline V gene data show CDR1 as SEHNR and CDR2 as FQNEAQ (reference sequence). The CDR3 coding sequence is TGTGCCAGCAGCTCGTTGTCGGACACTGAAGCTTTCTTT. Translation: CASSSLSDTEAFF. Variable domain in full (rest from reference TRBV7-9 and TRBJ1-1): DTGVSQNPRHKITKRGQNVTFRCDPISEHNRLYWYRQTLGQGPEFLTYFQNEAQLEKSRLLSDRFSAERPKGSFSTLEIQRTEQGDSAMYLCASSSLSDTEAFFGQGTRLTVV.

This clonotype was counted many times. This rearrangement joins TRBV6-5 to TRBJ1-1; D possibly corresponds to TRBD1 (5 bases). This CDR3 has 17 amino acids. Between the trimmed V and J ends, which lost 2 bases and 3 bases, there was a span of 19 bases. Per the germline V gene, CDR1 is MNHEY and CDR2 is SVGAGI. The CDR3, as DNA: TGTGCCAGCAGTTACGGGACCAGGGCTGTTACGGACACTGAAGCTTTCTTT. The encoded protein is CASSYGTRAVTDTEAFF.

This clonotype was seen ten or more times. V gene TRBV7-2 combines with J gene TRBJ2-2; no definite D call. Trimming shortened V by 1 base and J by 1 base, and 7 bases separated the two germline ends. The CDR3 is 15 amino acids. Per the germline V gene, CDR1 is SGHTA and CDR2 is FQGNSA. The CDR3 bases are TGTGCCAGCAGCTTAGTGCATCTGAACACCGGGGAGCTGTTTTTT. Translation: CASSLVHLNTGELFF. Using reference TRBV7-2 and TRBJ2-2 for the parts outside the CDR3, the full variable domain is GAGVSQSPSNKVTEKGKDVELRCDPISGHTALYWYRQSLGQGLEFLIYFQGNSAPDKSGLPSDRFSAERTGGSVSTLTIQRTQQEDSAVYLCASSLVHLNTGELFFGEGSRLTVL.

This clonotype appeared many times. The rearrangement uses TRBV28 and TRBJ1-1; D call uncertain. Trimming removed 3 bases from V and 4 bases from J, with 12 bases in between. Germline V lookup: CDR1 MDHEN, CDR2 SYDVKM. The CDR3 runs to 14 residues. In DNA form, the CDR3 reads TGTGCCAGCAGTTTCCACGCCCTAGGCACTGAAGCTTTCTTT. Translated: CASSFHALGTEAFF.

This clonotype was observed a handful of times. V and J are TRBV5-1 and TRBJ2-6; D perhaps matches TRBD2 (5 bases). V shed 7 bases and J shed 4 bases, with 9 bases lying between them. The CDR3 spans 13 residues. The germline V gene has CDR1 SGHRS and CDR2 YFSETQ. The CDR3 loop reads CASWGAGANVLTF. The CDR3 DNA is TGCGCCAGCTGGGGAGCCGGGGCCAACGTCCTGACTTTC.

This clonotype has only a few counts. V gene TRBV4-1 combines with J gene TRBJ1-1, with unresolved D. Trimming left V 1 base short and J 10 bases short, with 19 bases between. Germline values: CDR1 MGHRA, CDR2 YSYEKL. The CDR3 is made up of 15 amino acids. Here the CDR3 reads CASSQAILQARRAFF. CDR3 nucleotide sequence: TGCGCCAGCAGCCAAGCAATTCTCCAGGCCAGACGAGCTTTCTTT.

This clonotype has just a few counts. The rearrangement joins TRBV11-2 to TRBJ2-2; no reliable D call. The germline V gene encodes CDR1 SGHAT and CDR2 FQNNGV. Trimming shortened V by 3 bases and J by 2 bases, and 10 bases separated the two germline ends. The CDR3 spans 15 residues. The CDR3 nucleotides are TGTGCCAGCAGCTTCTCCGGATTTAACACCGGGGAGCTGTTTTTT. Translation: CASSFSGFNTGELFF.

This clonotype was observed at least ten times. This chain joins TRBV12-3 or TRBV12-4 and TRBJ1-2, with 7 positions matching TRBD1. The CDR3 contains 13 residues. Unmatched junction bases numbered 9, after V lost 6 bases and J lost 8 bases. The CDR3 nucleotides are TGTGCCAGCAGCGTGGGACAGCTCGAGGGCTACACCTTC. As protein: CASSVGQLEGYTF.

In DNA form, the CDR3 reads TGTGCCAGCAGCTTACAAGCGGGAGGGGGTTACGAGCAGTACTTC. It is translated as CASSLQAGGGYEQYF. This chain joins TRBV7-2 and TRBJ2-7; TRBD2 matches at 10 bases. The CDR3 extends over 15 amino acids. Germline V gene lookup returns CDR1 SGHTA and CDR2 FQGNSA. The trim removed 2 bases at V and 4 bases at J, leaving 5 bases unmatched.

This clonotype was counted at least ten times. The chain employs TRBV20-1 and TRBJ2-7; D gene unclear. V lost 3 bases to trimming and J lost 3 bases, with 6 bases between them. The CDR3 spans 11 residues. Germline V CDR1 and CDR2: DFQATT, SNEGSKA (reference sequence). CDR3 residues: CSASPIYEQYF. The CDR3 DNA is TGCAGTGCTAGTCCCATCTACGAGCAGTACTTC.

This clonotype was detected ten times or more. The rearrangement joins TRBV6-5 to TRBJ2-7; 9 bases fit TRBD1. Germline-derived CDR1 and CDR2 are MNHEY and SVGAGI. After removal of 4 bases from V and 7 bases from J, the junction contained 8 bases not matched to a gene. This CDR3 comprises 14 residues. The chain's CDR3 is CASSFRDRAMEQYF. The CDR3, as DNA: TGTGCCAGCAGTTTCCGGGACAGGGCTATGGAGCAGTACTTC.

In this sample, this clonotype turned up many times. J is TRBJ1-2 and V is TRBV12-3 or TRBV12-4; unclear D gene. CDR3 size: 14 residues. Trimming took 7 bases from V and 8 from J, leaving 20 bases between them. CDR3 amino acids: CASTPPHVLEGYTF. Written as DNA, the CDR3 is TGTGCCAGCACTCCCCCACACGTCTTGGAGGGCTACACCTTC.

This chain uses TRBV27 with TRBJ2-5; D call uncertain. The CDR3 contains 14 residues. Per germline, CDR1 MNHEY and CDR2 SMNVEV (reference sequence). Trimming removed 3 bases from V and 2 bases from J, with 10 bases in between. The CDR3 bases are TGTGCCAGCAGTTTCGTTGGCCAACAAGAGACCCAGTACTTC. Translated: CASSFVGQQETQYF.

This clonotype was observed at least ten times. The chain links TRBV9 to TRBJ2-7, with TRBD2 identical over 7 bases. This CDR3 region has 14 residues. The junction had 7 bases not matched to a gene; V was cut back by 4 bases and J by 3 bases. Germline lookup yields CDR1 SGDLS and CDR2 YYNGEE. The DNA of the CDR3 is TGTGCCAGCAGCTTCGAGGGCGGGAGCTACGAGCAGTACTTC. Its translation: CASSFEGGSYEQYF.

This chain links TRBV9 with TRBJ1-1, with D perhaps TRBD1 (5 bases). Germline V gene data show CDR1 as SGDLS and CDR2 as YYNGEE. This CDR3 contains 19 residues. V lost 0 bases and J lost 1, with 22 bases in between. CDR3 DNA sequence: TGTGCCAGCAGCGTAGATCCAGGGAGGCTCGATTCCGGGAACACTGAAGCTTTCTTT. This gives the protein CASSVDPGRLDSGNTEAFF.

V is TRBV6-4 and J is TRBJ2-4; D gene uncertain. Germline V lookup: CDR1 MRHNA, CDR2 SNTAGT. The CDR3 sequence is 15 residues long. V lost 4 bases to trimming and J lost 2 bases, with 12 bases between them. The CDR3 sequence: CASSALVVTKNIQYF. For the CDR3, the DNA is TGTGCCAGCAGTGCCCTCGTGGTTACCAAAAACATTCAGTACTTC.

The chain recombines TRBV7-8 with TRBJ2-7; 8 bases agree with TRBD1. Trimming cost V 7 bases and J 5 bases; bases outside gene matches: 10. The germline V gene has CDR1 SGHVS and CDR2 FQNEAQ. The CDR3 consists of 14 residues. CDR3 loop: CASTEGQAADEQYF. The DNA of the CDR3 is TGTGCCAGCACCGAGGGACAGGCCGCAGACGAGCAGTACTTC.

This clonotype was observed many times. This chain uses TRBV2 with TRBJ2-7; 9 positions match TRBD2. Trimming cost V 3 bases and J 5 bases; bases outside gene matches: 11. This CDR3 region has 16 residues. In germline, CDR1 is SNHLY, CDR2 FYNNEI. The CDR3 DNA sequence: TGTGCCAGCAGTGACTTAGCGGGAGCAATAGGCGACGAGCAGTACTTC. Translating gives CASSDLAGAIGDEQYF.

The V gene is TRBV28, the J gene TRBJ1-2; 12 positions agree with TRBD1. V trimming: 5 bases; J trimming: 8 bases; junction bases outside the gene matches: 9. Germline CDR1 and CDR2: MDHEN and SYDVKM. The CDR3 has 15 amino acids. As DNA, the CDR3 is TGTGCCAGCAGTCTACCGGGACAGGGGGCGATAGGCTACACCTTC. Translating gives CASSLPGQGAIGYTF.

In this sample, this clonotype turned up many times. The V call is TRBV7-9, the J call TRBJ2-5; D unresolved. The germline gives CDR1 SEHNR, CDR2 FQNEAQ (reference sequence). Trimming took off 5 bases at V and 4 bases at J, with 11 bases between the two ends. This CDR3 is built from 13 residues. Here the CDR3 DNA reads TGTGCCAGCAGCCTTACCGACGGAGAGACCCAGTACTTC. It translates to CASSLTDGETQYF.